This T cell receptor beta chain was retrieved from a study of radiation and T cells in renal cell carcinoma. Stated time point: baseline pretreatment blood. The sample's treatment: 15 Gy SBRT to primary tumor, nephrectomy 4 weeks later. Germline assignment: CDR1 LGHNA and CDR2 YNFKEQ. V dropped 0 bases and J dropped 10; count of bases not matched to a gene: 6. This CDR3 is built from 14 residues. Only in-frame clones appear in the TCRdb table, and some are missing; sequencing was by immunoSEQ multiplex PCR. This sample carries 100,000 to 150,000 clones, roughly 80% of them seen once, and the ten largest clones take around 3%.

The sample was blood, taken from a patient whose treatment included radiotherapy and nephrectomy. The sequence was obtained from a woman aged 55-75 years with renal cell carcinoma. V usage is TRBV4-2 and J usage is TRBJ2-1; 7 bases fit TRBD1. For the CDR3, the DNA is TGTGCCAGCAGCCAAGAAGAGGGCAGGGGGGAGCAGTTCTTC. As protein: CASSQEEGRGEQFF.